Each of the 24 T cell receptor beta chains below was sequenced from the same sample in a study of beta chain features in type 1 diabetes listed by TCRdb under 2018. Library generation was performed with the immunoSEQ multiplex PCR assay. All of the isolated RNA was reverse transcribed with the High Capacity cDNA Reverse Transcription Kit, so expressed TCRB transcripts were sequenced. The table comes from immuneACCESS by way of TCRdb, which keeps in-frame sequences with V and J called. Part of the clones is missing from these tables; in studies checked, under half for an unresolved V gene and the rest for unknown reasons. The sample records around 300,000 clones, approximately 15% of which are singletons. The ten largest clones capture 5.5% to 7.5% of the sample. Input material: central memory CD4+ T cells from blood. Receptors were obtained from a man aged 30-40 years in good health.

This clone was seen a handful of times. The rearrangement links TRBV11-3 to TRBJ2-1; D uncertain. The CDR3 extends over 14 amino acids. CDR1 and CDR2 (germline): SGHNT, YENEEA. Trimming pared 4 bases from V and 1 base from J, leaving 8 bases between. CDR3 residues: CASSSTKSYNEQFF. The CDR3 bases are TGTGCCAGCAGCTCTACTAAATCCTACAATGAGCAGTTCTTC.

The gene calls are TRBV7-6 and TRBJ2-3; TRBD2 matches at 10 bases. Trimming at V came to 7 bases and at J to 6 bases, leaving 16 bases not matched to a gene. The V gene's germline CDR1 is SGHVS and CDR2 FNYEAQ. The CDR3 loop spans 17 amino acids. CDR3 coding DNA: TGTGCCAGCACCTCTCCCGGGCTAGCGGGAGCTGTGGATACGCAGTATTTT. Translated, it gives CASTSPGLAGAVDTQYF.

The chain joins TRBV2 to TRBJ1-5; TRBD1 might be the D (5 bases). The CDR3 totals 13 residues. CDR1 is SNHLY and CDR2 is FYNNEI in the germline V gene. With 6 bases removed from V and 5 bases from J, the gap between germline ends came to 11 bases. The CDR3 DNA reads TGTGCCAGCAGCCCTCAGGGAGATCAGCCCCAGCATTTT. Protein sequence: CASSPQGDQPQHF.

This clone showed up just a few times. V usage is TRBV12-5 and J usage is TRBJ2-1, with D perhaps matching TRBD1 (6 bases). The CDR3 is made up of 14 amino acids. Germline CDR1 LGHNT, CDR2 FRNRAP. The V end was cut by 6 bases, the J end by 3 bases, with 12 bases between. The CDR3 sequence: CASGSTGGYNEQFF. The CDR3 DNA follows: TGTGCTAGTGGATCGACAGGTGGCTACAATGAGCAGTTCTTC.

The J gene is TRBJ2-3, the V gene TRBV7-2; 10 bases match TRBD2. Germline CDR1 and CDR2: SGHTA and FQGNSA. J lost 4 bases, V lost 2 bases, and 3 bases had no gene match. The CDR3 runs 15 residues. The CDR3 spells CASSLSLAGADTQYF. For the CDR3, the DNA is TGTGCCAGCAGCTTAAGTCTAGCGGGGGCAGATACGCAGTATTTT.

This clone has a count of ten or more. The J gene is TRBJ2-7, the V gene TRBV13; no reliable D call. Germline-derived CDR1 and CDR2 are PRHDT and FYEKMQ (reference sequence). The CDR3 is 12 amino acids. The V gene lost 5 bases and the J gene lost 0 bases, with 5 bases spanning the gap. The CDR3 spells CASSVSSYEQYF. In nucleotides, the CDR3 is TGTGCCAGCAGCGTAAGCTCCTACGAGCAGTACTTC.

The chain couples TRBV27 to TRBJ1-5; possibly TRBD1 for D (5 bases). From germline, CDR1 is MNHEY and CDR2 SMNVEV (reference sequence). The CDR3 is 14 amino acids. V gave up 2 bases and J gave up 5 bases, with 10 bases separating them. Here the CDR3 reads CASSLLLGDQPQHF. DNA of the CDR3: TGTGCCAGCAGTTTACTTCTGGGGGATCAGCCCCAGCATTTT.

This chain uses TRBV9 with TRBJ1-6; D not resolved. V lost 2 bases and J 10 bases, leaving 10 bases between the germline ends. Germline V gives CDR1 SGDLS, CDR2 YYNGEE. CDR3 length: 13 amino acids. CDR3 coding DNA: TGTGCCAGCAGCGTGAACATTGGGTCACCCCTCCACTTT. Amino acids: CASSVNIGSPLHF.

The chain carries TRBV11-2 and TRBJ2-5; maybe TRBD1 (6 bases). V was clipped by 2 bases and J by 5 bases, with 15 bases between them. CDR1 and CDR2 from the germline V gene are SGHAT and FQNNGV. This CDR3 comprises 15 residues. The CDR3 region has the DNA TGTGCCAGCAGCTTAAGATGGAACAGGGACGAGACCCAGTACTTC. Translation: CASSLRWNRDETQYF.

This clone was seen repeatedly, ten times or more. The gene calls are TRBV6-5 and TRBJ2-7; 9 nucleotides align to TRBD1. Germline V lookup: CDR1 MNHEY, CDR2 SVGAGI. This CDR3 is 14 amino acids long. V was clipped by 6 bases and J by 3 bases; unmatched bases: 6. The CDR3 region has the DNA TGTGCCAGCAGCCACAGACAGGGGGGCTACGAGCAGTACGTC. It translates to CASSHRQGGYEQYV.

The CDR3 sequence: CASSQDWHGDGSSTDTQYF. The DNA of the CDR3 is TGCGCCAGCAGCCAAGATTGGCACGGGGACGGATCTAGCACAGATACGCAGTATTTT. The V gene is TRBV4-3, the J gene TRBJ2-3; the D call may be TRBD1 or TRBD2 (5 bases each). The CDR3 is 19 amino acids. Trimming removed 0 bases at V and 0 bases at J, with 19 bases between. The germline V gene has CDR1 LGHNA and CDR2 YSLEER.

This chain connects TRBV19 to TRBJ2-7; D could derive from TRBD1 or TRBD2 (5 bases each). The length of the CDR3 is 14 residues. The V and J ends lost 3 bases and 5 bases respectively, with 14 bases between them. Per germline, CDR1 LNHDA and CDR2 SQIVND (reference sequence). CDR3 loop: CASSILPGRDEQYF. CDR3 in DNA: TGTGCCAGTAGTATTCTTCCAGGGAGAGACGAGCAGTACTTC. The full variable domain, rest sourced from reference TRBV19 and TRBJ2-7, is DGGITQSPKYLFRKEGQNVTLSCEQNLNHDAMYWYRQDPGQGLRLIYYSQIVNDFQKGDIAEGYSVSREKKESFPLTVTSAQKNPTAFYLCASSILPGRDEQYFGPGTRLTVT.

The table lists this clone with many counts. The chain couples TRBV2 to TRBJ2-7; 8 nucleotides match TRBD2. Germline V gene data show CDR1 as SNHLY and CDR2 as FYNNEI. This CDR3 spans 12 amino acids. With V trimmed by 5 bases and J by 6 bases, 3 bases remained unmatched. Written as DNA, the CDR3 is TGTGCCAGCAGTACCGCGGGGGGCGAGCAGTACTTC. It is translated as CASSTAGGEQYF.

Remarks on this clone: Other DNA sequences of this sample code for an identical CDR3. The chain combines TRBV28 with TRBJ1-3; no clear D gene. Germline assignment: CDR1 MDHEN and CDR2 SYDVKM. This CDR3 has 12 amino acids. Trimming removed 2 bases at V and 4 bases at J, with 3 bases between. The CDR3 DNA is TGTGCCAGCAGTTTACTAGGAAACACCATATATTTT. Translating it yields CASSLLGNTIYF.

The V gene is TRBV19, the J gene TRBJ1-5, with D perhaps TRBD1 (5 bases). V was clipped by 7 bases and J by 3 bases, with 16 bases between them. From germline, CDR1 is LNHDA and CDR2 SQIVND (reference sequence). CDR3 length equals 15 residues. This CDR3 reads CASTSRRGNNQPQHF. In DNA, the CDR3 is TGTGCCAGTACCTCACGGAGGGGTAACAATCAGCCCCAGCATTTT. Using reference TRBV19 and TRBJ1-5 for the parts outside the CDR3, the full variable domain is DGGITQSPKYLFRKEGQNVTLSCEQNLNHDAMYWYRQDPGQGLRLIYYSQIVNDFQKGDIAEGYSVSREKKESFPLTVTSAQKNPTAFYLCASTSRRGNNQPQHFGDGTRLSIL.

In this sample, this clone turned up many times. CDR3 DNA sequence: TGTGCCAGCAGTGAAGGGGGGGATCAGCCCCAGCATTTT. Its protein product is CASSEGGDQPQHF. V is TRBV6-1 and J is TRBJ1-5; D perhaps matches TRBD1 (5 bases). V was trimmed by 1 base and J by 5 bases, leaving 6 bases between them. The CDR3 extends over 13 amino acids. Per the germline V gene, CDR1 is MNHNS and CDR2 is SASEGT.

The chain couples TRBV9 to TRBJ2-5; D is undetermined. V lost 7 bases and J 1 base, leaving 11 bases between the germline ends. The CDR3 totals 13 residues. CDR1 SGDLS and CDR2 YYNGEE come from the germline V gene. CDR3 sequence (DNA): TGTGCCAGCGCTACGAGGCTCCAAGAGACCCAGTACTTC. This encodes CASATRLQETQYF.

This clone has more than one count but fewer than ten. This chain links TRBV5-1 with TRBJ2-1; TRBD2 matches at 7 bases. The length of the CDR3 is 12 residues. Per the germline V gene, CDR1 is SGHRS and CDR2 is YFSETQ. The V segment lost 7 bases and the J segment 14 bases; nucleotides outside the gene matches: 12. CDR3 region: CASSLISGAEFF. DNA for the CDR3: TGCGCCAGCTCCCTTATAAGCGGGGCCGAGTTCTTC.

This clone was counted between two and nine times. The V gene is TRBV9, the J gene TRBJ1-1, with D tentatively TRBD1 (5 bases). The length of the CDR3 is 14 residues. The germline V and J ends were trimmed by 3 bases and 5 bases, with 14 bases remaining between them. CDR1 is SGDLS, CDR2 YYNGEE, per germline. The CDR3 loop reads CASSGSGFGTEAFF. As DNA, the CDR3 is TGTGCCAGCAGCGGGTCAGGGTTCGGAACTGAAGCTTTCTTT.

J is TRBJ2-1 and V is TRBV13, with D perhaps assigned TRBD1 or TRBD2 (5 bases each). This CDR3 has 16 residues. Per germline, CDR1 PRHDT and CDR2 FYEKMQ (reference sequence). V was trimmed by 0 bases and J by 2 bases, leaving 11 bases between them. The CDR3 nucleotides are TGTGCCAGCAGCTTAGGTGGGGGTAGAACCTACAATGAGCAGTTCTTC. Translation: CASSLGGGRTYNEQFF.

The chain uses TRBV11-2 and TRBJ2-2; 8 bases match TRBD1. Germline trimming cut 2 bases from V and 4 bases from J; bases unmatched to any gene: 9. Per germline, CDR1 SGHAT and CDR2 FQNNGV. There are 17 residues in the CDR3. CDR3 sequence reads: CASSLFQGAPVTGELFF. The CDR3 DNA sequence: TGTGCCAGCAGCTTATTTCAGGGGGCGCCGGTCACCGGGGAGCTGTTTTTT.

The chain carries TRBV28 and TRBJ1-4; TRBD1 matches at 8 bases. CDR1 and CDR2 (germline): MDHEN, SYDVKM. This CDR3 is built from 13 residues. Trimming took 8 bases from V and 7 from J; bases not matched to a gene: 6. In DNA form, the CDR3 reads TGTGCCAGCGGTGGACAGGGCGTTGAAAAACTGTTTTTT. This encodes CASGGQGVEKLFF.

The rearrangement links TRBV11-2 to TRBJ1-1, with 7 positions matching TRBD1. The J segment lost 9 bases and the V segment lost 4 bases, leaving 5 bases of the junction unmatched. In germline, CDR1 is SGHAT, CDR2 FQNNGV. The CDR3 runs to 12 residues. CDR3 coding DNA: TGTGCCAGCAGCTATCAGGGGGGGAAAGCTTTCTTT. Translated, it gives CASSYQGGKAFF.

This clone was detected many times. J is TRBJ2-7 and V is TRBV5-6, with 10 bases that match TRBD1. V shed 2 bases, J shed 6 bases, and the junction held 2 bases outside the gene matches. Germline assignment: CDR1 SGHDT and CDR2 YYEEEE. The CDR3 is 13 amino acids. CDR3 coding DNA: TGTGCCAGCAGCTTCCGGACAGGGGGCGAGCAGTACTTC. It codes for CASSFRTGGEQYF.